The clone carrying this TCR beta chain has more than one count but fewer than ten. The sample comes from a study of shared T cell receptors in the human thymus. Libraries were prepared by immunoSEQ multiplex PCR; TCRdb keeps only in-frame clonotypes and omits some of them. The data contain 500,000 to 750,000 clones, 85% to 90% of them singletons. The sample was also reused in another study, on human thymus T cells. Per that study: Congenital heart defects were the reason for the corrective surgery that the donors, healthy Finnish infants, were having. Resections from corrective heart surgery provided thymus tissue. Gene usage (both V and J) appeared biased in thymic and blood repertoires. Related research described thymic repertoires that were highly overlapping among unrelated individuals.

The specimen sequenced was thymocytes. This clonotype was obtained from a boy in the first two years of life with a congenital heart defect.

The CDR3 loop reads CASSDRLAGELFF. CDR3 in DNA: TGTGCCAGCAGTGATCGGTTGGCCGGGGAGCTGTTTTTT. The chain has TRBV25-1 and TRBJ2-2; D uncertain. Trimming removed 3 bases at V and 6 bases at J, with 8 bases between. The CDR3 consists of 13 residues. Germline loops: CDR1 MGHDK, CDR2 SYGVNS.